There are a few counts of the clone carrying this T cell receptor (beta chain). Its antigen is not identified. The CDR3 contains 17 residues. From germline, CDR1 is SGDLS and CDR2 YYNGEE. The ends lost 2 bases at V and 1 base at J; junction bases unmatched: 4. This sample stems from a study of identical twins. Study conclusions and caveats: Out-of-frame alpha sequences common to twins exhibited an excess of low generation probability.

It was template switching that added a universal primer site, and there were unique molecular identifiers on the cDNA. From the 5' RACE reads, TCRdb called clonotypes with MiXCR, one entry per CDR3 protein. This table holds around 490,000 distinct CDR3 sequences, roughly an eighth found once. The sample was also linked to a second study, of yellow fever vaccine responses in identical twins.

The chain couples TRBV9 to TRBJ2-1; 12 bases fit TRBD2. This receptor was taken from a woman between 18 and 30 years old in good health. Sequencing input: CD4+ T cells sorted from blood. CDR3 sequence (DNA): TGTGCCAGCAGCGTGACGACTAGCGGGAGTTCCTACAATGAGCAGTTCTTC. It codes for CASSVTTSGSSYNEQFF.